The rows below give T cell receptor beta chains drawn from one sample of a study of blood T cell repertoires in COVID-19. The method was immunoSEQ multiplex PCR; TCRdb's version includes in-frame clones alone and lacks a portion of them. The sample has 150,000 to 200,000 clones; approximately 93% are singletons. Sample: peripheral blood. Receptors were obtained from a woman aged 55-70 years with COVID-19, enrolled during active disease. Each CDR3 is given with its conserved first and last residue.

v_call cdr3_aa
TRBV9 CASSDLPGYNYGYTF
TRBV2 CASTRLAGGPGEQFF
TRBV18 CASSPETDTQYF
TRBV10-3 CAISEYTDPAFF
TRBV4-2 CASSPGQEKKLFF
TRBV4-2 CASSQGQANTGELFF
TRBV7-2 CASSLVVLRGGLNEQFF
TRBV7-6 CASSLLSGDTEAFF
TRBV11-2 CASSVTGDQPQHF
TRBV2 CASKTGTGNTIYF
TRBV6-1 CASSEFPSGGSTDTQYF